This record concerns one T cell receptor beta chain sequence. Its antigen is unknown. The PCR employed 60 Vbeta primers together with 13 Jbeta primers. Only in-frame clones appear in the TCRdb table, and some are missing; sequencing was by immunoSEQ multiplex PCR. In total, the table holds approximately 100,000 clones. The CDR3 covers 15 residues. Germline-derived CDR1 and CDR2 are MDHEN and SYDVKM. V lost 5 bases and J 5 bases, leaving 16 bases between the germline ends. These data belong to a study of cytomegalovirus exposure and HLA in healthy donors. Study observations and caveats: A previous analysis found most TCR beta V segments productive roughly 87% or roughly 30% of the time.

Despite likely unrecorded immune exposures, the donors were nominally healthy at the time of sampling. This TCR came from a middle-aged man in good health and CMV-seronegative. Sequences were obtained from PBMCs. The rearrangement links TRBV28 to TRBJ2-4, with D perhaps matching TRBD2 (5 bases). The CDR3 DNA reads as TGTGCCAGCAGTCCGGCCGGAGGTAGCCAAAACATTCAGTACTTC. It yields the protein CASSPAGGSQNIQYF.